The 32 T cell receptor beta chains presented below share a single source sample, sequenced in a study of Tregs in tolerant kidney transplant recipients. Mixed chimerism was transient after nonmyeloablative marrow transplants from related graft donors. Using immunoSEQ multiplex PCR, the repertoire was profiled, and TCRdb retains in-frame clones only, with some absent. The repertoire holds roughly 52,000 clones, with around 90% as singletons. This specimen was CD8+ T cells from blood (PBMCs), taken 24 months after the transplant. Receptors originate from a human patient who received a combined kidney and bone marrow transplant. Some T cells may be transferred from the graft donor.

The chain links TRBV19 to TRBJ2-2; 8 bases match TRBD2. The CDR3 has 14 residues. Per the germline V gene, CDR1 is LNHDA and CDR2 is SQIVND (reference sequence). The ends lost 7 bases at V and 4 bases at J; junction bases unmatched: 5. This CDR3 is CASTRLASTGELFF. CDR3 DNA: TGTGCCAGTACGAGACTAGCGAGCACCGGGGAGCTGTTTTTT.

This clone was counted once. The V gene is TRBV15, the J gene TRBJ2-7; D ambiguous. Trimming left V 5 bases short and J 5 bases short, with 10 bases between. Germline V gives CDR1 LNHNV, CDR2 YYDKDF (reference sequence). The CDR3 contains 12 residues. As DNA, the CDR3 is TGTGCCACCAGCCGTCCCCCGGACGAGCAGTACTTC. It translates to CATSRPPDEQYF.

CDR3: CASAVPPYNEQFF. The CDR3 DNA follows: TGTGCCTCAGCGGTTCCGCCCTACAATGAGCAGTTCTTC. This chain connects TRBV9 to TRBJ2-1; D possibly corresponds to TRBD2 (5 bases). V gave up 10 bases and J gave up 2 bases, with 13 bases separating them. CDR3 length equals 13 residues. CDR1 is SGDLS and CDR2 is YYNGEE in the germline V gene.

This chain joins TRBV7-8 and TRBJ1-4; unclear D gene. V shed 0 bases and J shed 3 bases, with 14 bases lying between them. The CDR3 spans 17 residues. CDR1 and CDR2 from the germline V gene are SGHVS and FQNEAQ. The CDR3 region is CASSLAPAVGANEKLFF. The CDR3 bases are TGTGCCAGCAGCTTAGCCCCGGCAGTCGGGGCTAATGAAAAACTGTTTTTT.

The chain carries TRBV5-7 and TRBJ2-5; 7 bases map to TRBD2. TRBV5-7 counts as an open reading frame of uncertain function. The CDR3 sequence is 16 residues long. V lost 4 bases and J lost 1; bases outside the gene matches: 10. The chain's CDR3 is CASSPPGGKCQETQYF. CDR3 DNA: TGTGCCAGCAGCCCCCCGGGGGGAAAGTGCCAAGAGACCCAGTACTTC.

The rearrangement links TRBV5-1 to TRBJ2-7; TRBD2 matches 8 bases. Germline assignment: CDR1 SGHRS and CDR2 YFSETQ. Losses at the gene ends were 4 bases for V and 3 bases for J; bases not matched to a gene: 9. The CDR3 covers 15 residues. CDR3 sequence: CASSAPGGRDYEQYF. The DNA of the CDR3 is TGCGCCAGCAGCGCACCGGGAGGGCGGGACTACGAGCAGTACTTC. The variable domain in full, completed from reference TRBV5-1 and TRBJ2-7, reads KAGVTQTPRYLIKTRGQQVTLSCSPISGHRSVSWYQQTPGQGLQFLFEYFSETQRNKGNFPGRFSGRQFSNSRSEMNVSTLELGDSALYLCASSAPGGRDYEQYFGPGTRLTVT.

The V and J genes are TRBV2 and TRBJ1-2; 7 positions agree with TRBD1. Per the germline V gene, CDR1 is SNHLY and CDR2 is FYNNEI. The J segment lost 5 bases and the V segment lost 6 bases, leaving 6 bases of the junction unmatched. This CDR3 is built from 13 residues. The CDR3 nucleotides read TGTGCCAGCAGGGGACAGAGGGAATATGGCTACACCTTC. Its translation is CASRGQREYGYTF.

The chain links TRBV5-1 to TRBJ1-6; no clear D. Looked up from germline, CDR1 is SGHRS and CDR2 is YFSETQ. The CDR3 loop spans 12 amino acids. V was trimmed by 2 bases and J by 7 bases, leaving 4 bases between them. The CDR3 nucleotides read TGCGCCAGCAGCTTTTCAAATTCACCCCTCCACTTT. It translates to CASSFSNSPLHF.

The chain combines TRBV19 with TRBJ2-7; the match to TRBD1 covers 9 bases. Germline values: CDR1 LNHDA, CDR2 SQIVND (reference sequence). CDR3 length: 15 residues. V trimming: 4 bases; J trimming: 3 bases; junction bases outside the gene matches: 7. The CDR3 nucleotides are TGTGCCAGTAGTAGGGGAGGGACAGGGAGCTACGAGCAGTACTTC. This sequence encodes CASSRGGTGSYEQYF.

V and J are TRBV19 and TRBJ2-6; no clear D gene. CDR3 length: 16 residues. V gave up 3 bases and J gave up 0 bases, with 9 bases separating them. Germline values: CDR1 LNHDA, CDR2 SQIVND (reference sequence). Here the CDR3 reads CASSIYTGSGANVLTF. In nucleotides, the CDR3 is TGTGCCAGTAGTATTTATACGGGCTCTGGGGCCAACGTCCTGACTTTC.

The chain recombines TRBV5-1 with TRBJ2-1; 8 bases align to TRBD2. The J segment lost 1 base and the V segment lost 0 bases, leaving 3 bases of the junction unmatched. The CDR3 has 16 amino acids. CDR1 SGHRS and CDR2 YFSETQ come from the germline V gene. CDR3 bases: TGCGCCAGCAGCTTGGAGGCGGGAGGTTCCTACAATGAGCAGTTCTTC. Translated, it gives CASSLEAGGSYNEQFF.

Here the CDR3 DNA reads TGTGCCAGCAGTCCCGGGACTACCTACAATGAGCAGTTCTTC. It translates to CASSPGTTYNEQFF. This chain links TRBV27 with TRBJ2-1, with 7 bases fitting TRBD2. The junction had 3 bases not matched to a gene; V was cut back by 5 bases and J by 2 bases. Germline V gene sequence: CDR1 MNHEY, CDR2 SMNVEV (reference sequence). The CDR3 consists of 14 residues.

The chain employs TRBV28 and TRBJ1-6; possibly TRBD1 for D (5 bases). Germline V gene lookup returns CDR1 MDHEN and CDR2 SYDVKM. The CDR3 covers 18 residues. The V gene lost 3 bases and the J gene lost 6 bases, with 21 bases spanning the gap. The CDR3 nucleotides read TGTGCCAGCAGTTTCATTATTTCAAGACAGAAACCTAATTCACCCCTCCACTTT. It encodes CASSFIISRQKPNSPLHF. The whole variable domain, filled in from reference TRBV28 and TRBJ1-6, reads DVKVTQSSRYLVKRTGEKVFLECVQDMDHENMFWYRQDPGLGLRLIYFSYDVKMKEKGDIPEGYSVSREKKERFSLILESASTNQTSMYLCASSFIISRQKPNSPLHFGNGTRLTVT.

The J gene is TRBJ2-1, the V gene TRBV9, with a tentative D call TRBD2 (6 bases). The germline gives CDR1 SGDLS, CDR2 YYNGEE. The CDR3 loop spans 14 amino acids. The V end lost 1 base, the J end lost 7 bases, and 12 bases lay between the germline ends. The CDR3 region has the DNA TGTGCCAGCAGCGTATCCGGGAGTCTAAATGAGCAGTTCTTC. This codes for CASSVSGSLNEQFF.

This chain links TRBV4-3 with TRBJ2-1; possibly TRBD1 for D (6 bases). Germline V gene data show CDR1 as LGHNA and CDR2 as YSLEER. This CDR3 has 16 amino acids. V dropped 1 base and J dropped 5 bases, with 15 bases sitting between them. The CDR3 DNA reads as TGCGCCAGCAGCCAAGGAGACGGGACAACCAACAATGAGCAGTTCTTC. Translated, it gives CASSQGDGTTNNEQFF.

The rearrangement links TRBV27 to TRBJ1-2; TRBD1 agrees at 7 bases. V lost 5 bases to trimming and J lost 4 bases; unmatched junction nucleotides: 10. Germline CDR1 MNHEY, CDR2 SMNVEV (reference sequence). The CDR3 has 15 amino acids. The CDR3 DNA reads as TGTGCCAGCAGTCCCCACACAGGGGACGGCTATGGCTACACCTTC. Residues: CASSPHTGDGYGYTF.

This chain links TRBV19 with TRBJ1-5, with a possible D match to TRBD1 (6 bases). The CDR3 spans 18 residues. Germline lookup yields CDR1 LNHDA and CDR2 SQIVND (reference sequence). V gave up 1 base and J gave up 4 bases, with 20 bases separating them. CDR3 region: CASSIVLPGGLGNQPQHF. CDR3 nucleotides: TGTGCCAGTAGTATAGTCCTGCCGGGGGGCTTGGGTAATCAGCCCCAGCATTTT.

This clone was observed a handful of times. This chain joins TRBV28 and TRBJ2-2; 7 bases align to TRBD2. V was pared by 4 bases and J by 1 base, with 6 bases of the junction left unmatched. The germline gives CDR1 MDHEN, CDR2 SYDVKM. CDR3 length: 16 residues. In DNA, the CDR3 is TGTGCCAGCAGTTCGCTAGCGGAACTGAACACCGGGGAGCTGTTTTTT. The encoded protein is CASSSLAELNTGELFF.

The V gene is TRBV9, the J gene TRBJ1-2, with 7 bases lining up with TRBD1. This CDR3 has 13 residues. The junction had 3 bases not matched to a gene; V was cut back by 5 bases and J by 2 bases. Germline-derived CDR1 and CDR2 are SGDLS and YYNGEE. The CDR3 DNA reads TGTGCCAGCAGAGGGACAGTCAACTATGGCTACACCTTC. Translation gives CASRGTVNYGYTF.

J is TRBJ2-7 and V is TRBV15; a weak D match, TRBD2 (7 bases). This CDR3 spans 14 amino acids. Trimming removed 6 bases at V and 5 bases at J, with 17 bases between. Germline CDR1 is LNHNV and CDR2 is YYDKDF (reference sequence). CDR3: CATRVGGGGNEQYF. The CDR3, as DNA: TGTGCCACCAGGGTCGGTGGGGGGGGCAACGAGCAGTACTTC.

This chain uses TRBV4-1 with TRBJ2-1; D is possibly TRBD1 (5 bases). V lost 5 bases and J lost 6, with 17 bases in between. CDR1 is MGHRA, CDR2 YSYEKL, per germline. This CDR3 contains 15 residues. CDR3 sequence: CASSYDSRKANEQFF. The DNA of the CDR3 is TGCGCCAGCAGCTATGACAGTAGGAAAGCCAATGAGCAGTTCTTC.

The chain couples TRBV11-2 to TRBJ2-7, with D perhaps TRBD2 (5 bases). Germline V gives CDR1 SGHAT, CDR2 FQNNGV. The V end lost 3 bases, the J end lost 2 bases, and 8 bases lay between the germline ends. This CDR3 comprises 13 residues. The CDR3 DNA follows: TGTGCCAGCAGCTTCGGGGTCCCCTACGAGCAGTACTTC. This codes for CASSFGVPYEQYF.

The chain combines TRBV9 with TRBJ2-6; TRBD1 might be the D (5 bases). Germline V lookup: CDR1 SGDLS, CDR2 YYNGEE. Trimming removed 3 bases at V and 3 bases at J, with 7 bases between. This CDR3 contains 14 residues. The CDR3 nucleotides read TGTGCCAGCAGCGGGGGCAGTGGGGCCAACGTCCTGACTTTC. Translating gives CASSGGSGANVLTF.

This chain links TRBV4-2 with TRBJ2-1, with D perhaps matching TRBD2 (6 bases). Germline CDR1 and CDR2: LGHNA and YNFKEQ. V lost 2 bases to trimming and J lost 8 bases, with 10 bases between them. CDR3 length: 13 residues. The CDR3 DNA reads as TGTGCCAGCAGCCAACCACCGGGAGATGAGCAGTTCTTC. Protein product: CASSQPPGDEQFF.

This sequence joins TRBV5-4 and TRBJ2-3, with TRBD2 matching over 11 bases. Looked up from germline, CDR1 is SGHNT and CDR2 is YYREEE (reference sequence). CDR3 length: 15 residues. Germline trimming cut 4 bases from V and 2 bases from J; bases unmatched to any gene: 3. The CDR3 sequence is CASSRGLADTDTQYF. In DNA, the CDR3 is TGTGCCAGCAGCAGGGGACTAGCGGACACAGATACGCAGTATTTT.

The chain joins TRBV5-4 to TRBJ2-2; the D gene is possibly TRBD2 (6 bases). CDR1 and CDR2 (germline): SGHNT, YYREEE (reference sequence). Trimming removed 2 bases from V and 1 base from J, with 12 bases in between. This CDR3 has 16 residues. This CDR3 reads CASSFWGGENTGELFF. As DNA, the CDR3 is TGTGCCAGCAGCTTCTGGGGCGGGGAGAACACCGGGGAGCTGTTTTTT.

The chain employs TRBV4-1 and TRBJ2-1; 9 bases fit TRBD2. Germline V CDR1 and CDR2: MGHRA, YSYEKL. The ends lost 0 bases at V and 4 bases at J; junction bases unmatched: 4. This CDR3 spans 16 amino acids. The CDR3 DNA follows: TGCGCCAGCAGCCAAGAGCGACTAGCGGTATACAATGAGCAGTTCTTC. Its protein product is CASSQERLAVYNEQFF.

V and J are TRBV10-2 and TRBJ1-1; the D is unclear. The germline V gene has CDR1 WSHSY and CDR2 SAAADI. V lost 6 bases and J 4 bases, leaving 12 bases between the germline ends. The CDR3 sequence is 13 residues long. CDR3 sequence reads: CASRVEVSTEAFF. In DNA, the CDR3 is TGCGCCAGCAGGGTAGAGGTCTCCACTGAAGCTTTCTTT.

The chain recombines TRBV28 with TRBJ2-7; D perhaps matches TRBD1 (6 bases). Between the trimmed V and J ends, which lost 1 base and 3 bases, there was a span of 10 bases. CDR3 length equals 14 residues. Germline V gene lookup returns CDR1 MDHEN and CDR2 SYDVKM. CDR3 bases: TGTGCCAGCAGTTTATCAGGGGTCCTCTACGAGCAGTACTTC. Translating it yields CASSLSGVLYEQYF.

Notes on this clone: Other DNA variants within this sample encode the same CDR3. The chain's CDR3 is CASSLTGMNTEAFF. CDR3 nucleotide sequence: TGCGCCAGCAGCTTGACGGGGATGAACACTGAAGCTTTCTTT. This chain connects TRBV5-1 to TRBJ1-1, with D unresolved. The CDR3 totals 14 residues. V lost 1 base and J 0 bases, leaving 7 bases between the germline ends. The germline gives CDR1 SGHRS, CDR2 YFSETQ.

The chain joins TRBV5-6 to TRBJ2-7; D is perhaps TRBD1 (5 bases). Trimming stripped 3 bases from V and 5 bases from J, with 12 bases between. This CDR3 is 13 amino acids long. CDR1 is SGHDT, CDR2 YYEEEE, per germline. The DNA for the CDR3 is TGTGCCAGCAGCTGGGGCTCGGTGGACGAGCAGTACTTC. Translation: CASSWGSVDEQYF.

This clone was seen only a few times. V usage is TRBV19 and J usage is TRBJ2-7; the match to TRBD1 covers 7 bases. V was pared by 6 bases and J by 0 bases, with 8 bases of the junction left unmatched. There are 15 residues in the CDR3. Germline assignment: CDR1 LNHDA and CDR2 SQIVND (reference sequence). The CDR3 nucleotides are TGTGCCAGTAGCAGAACGGGACAGAGCTCCTACGAGCAGTACTTC. This codes for CASSRTGQSSYEQYF.